Each of the 7 T cell receptor beta chains below was sequenced from the same sample in a study of OX40 agonist ivuxolimab in advanced cancers. Clones were sequenced by immunoSEQ multiplex PCR, and TCRdb holds only the in-frame ones, with some missing. The table has about 22,000 clones, about 88% seen once. The specimen was CD4+ or CD8+ T cells sorted from blood, collected in a trial of the OX40 agonist ivuxolimab. The receptor source for this set is an adult with an advanced solid tumor such as melanoma, head and neck, liver or kidney cancer.

The chain joins TRBV9 to TRBJ2-7; maybe TRBD1 (5 bases). The germline V gene encodes CDR1 SGDLS and CDR2 YYNGEE. The germline V and J ends were trimmed by 0 bases and 4 bases, with 5 bases remaining between them. There are 12 residues in the CDR3. The CDR3 sequence is CASSVEGYEQYF. DNA for the CDR3: TGTGCCAGCAGCGTAGAGGGGTACGAGCAGTACTTC.

The chain is built from TRBV19 and TRBJ2-1; 7 nucleotides agree with TRBD1. The CDR3 consists of 13 residues. Per germline, CDR1 LNHDA and CDR2 SQIVND (reference sequence). Unmatched junction bases numbered 1, after V lost 4 bases and J lost 4 bases. The CDR3 region is CASSTRGYNEQFF. The DNA of the CDR3 is TGTGCCAGTAGTACCAGGGGGTACAATGAGCAGTTCTTC.

The chain is built from TRBV7-9 and TRBJ1-5, with 11 bases identical to TRBD1. This CDR3 contains 13 residues. Per germline, CDR1 SEHNR and CDR2 FQNEAQ (reference sequence). V shed 8 bases and J 7 bases; nucleotides not matched to a gene: 4. Here the CDR3 reads CASGQGALQPQHF. CDR3 coding DNA: TGTGCCAGCGGACAGGGGGCCTTGCAGCCCCAGCATTTT. Full variable domain (missing parts from reference TRBV7-9 and TRBJ1-5): DTGVSQNPRHKITKRGQNVTFRCDPISEHNRLYWYRQTLGQGPEFLTYFQNEAQLEKSRLLSDRFSAERPKGSFSTLEIQRTEQGDSAMYLCASGQGALQPQHFGDGTRLSIL.

This clone has just a few counts. This chain connects TRBV6-7 to TRBJ2-1, with D unresolved. TRBV6-7 is classed as an ORF, of uncertain function. This CDR3 has 14 amino acids. The V end lost 5 bases, the J end lost 8 bases, and 16 bases lay between the germline ends. The CDR3 DNA reads as TGTGCCAGCAGTGTCCGAGGCAGCAACGATGAGCAGTTCTTC. This codes for CASSVRGSNDEQFF.

This sequence joins TRBV4-1 and TRBJ2-3, with 8 positions matching TRBD2. CDR1 is MGHRA and CDR2 is YSYEKL in the germline V gene. The trim removed 2 bases at V and 9 bases at J, leaving 4 bases unmatched. The CDR3 is 13 residues long. The CDR3 sequence: CASSQSGGGTQYF. The DNA of the CDR3 is TGCGCCAGCAGCCAATCGGGGGGGGGCACGCAGTATTTT.

This clone was seen once. The V gene is TRBV27, the J gene TRBJ1-4, with unresolved D. In germline, CDR1 is MNHEY, CDR2 SMNVEV (reference sequence). V was trimmed by 6 bases and J by 0 bases, leaving 11 bases between them. The CDR3 is 15 residues long. The CDR3 sequence is CASRKASTTNEKLFF. CDR3 sequence (DNA): TGTGCCAGCAGAAAGGCCAGCACAACTAATGAAAAACTGTTTTTT.

The count of this clone is one. This chain connects TRBV2 to TRBJ2-1; TRBD2 aligns across 13 bases. Per germline, CDR1 SNHLY and CDR2 FYNNEI. The ends lost 6 bases at V and 4 bases at J; junction bases unmatched: 3. The CDR3 contains 15 residues. Here the CDR3 reads CASRRTSGGYNEQFF. The CDR3 DNA sequence: TGTGCCAGCAGGAGGACTAGCGGGGGTTACAATGAGCAGTTCTTC.